The 17 T cell receptor beta chains in this list originate from one sample, sequenced in a study of CD8 T cells in ankylosing spondylitis. TCRdb re-called the 5' RACE reads through MiXCR, storing one row per CDR3 protein. Here the sample spans about 64,000 distinct CDR3 sequences, 6% to 8% being singletons. Sequencing was carried out using synovial fluid, either unsorted or a sorted T cell fraction (not recorded which). Every receptor here comes from a male donor with ankylosing spondylitis.

This clonotype was counted many times. The chain carries TRBV29-1 and TRBJ2-7; D might be TRBD2 (7 bases). Germline V CDR1 and CDR2: SQVTM, ANQGSEA. The CDR3 consists of 12 residues. In DNA, the CDR3 is TGCGGGGGGGCCTCAACCCCCTACGAGCAGTACTTC. Encoded protein: CGGASTPYEQYF.

This clonotype was counted only a few times. The chain combines TRBV19 with TRBJ2-7, with TRBD2 matching over 7 bases. The V segment lost 1 base and the J segment 3 bases; nucleotides outside the gene matches: 6. In germline, CDR1 is LNHDA, CDR2 SQIVND (reference sequence). The length of the CDR3 is 15 residues. The CDR3 coding sequence is TGTGCCAGTAGTATAGCTAGCGGAGGTGTCTACGAGCAGTACTTC. The encoded protein is CASSIASGGVYEQYF.

This clonotype has a count of ten or more. V and J are TRBV7-2 and TRBJ2-7; TRBD1 agrees at 10 bases. Germline V gives CDR1 SGHTA, CDR2 FQGNSA. V gave up 1 base and J gave up 5 bases; unmatched junction bases: 5. This CDR3 contains 15 residues. CDR3 sequence (DNA): TGTGCCAGCAGCTTAGACGGGACAGGGGTTAACGAGCAGTACTTC. It encodes CASSLDGTGVNEQYF.

This clonotype has a count of ten or more. The chain couples TRBV10-3 to TRBJ2-4; TRBD1 aligns across 7 bases. Germline loops: CDR1 ENHRY, CDR2 SYGVKD. This CDR3 has 17 amino acids. Trimming cost V 4 bases and J 0 bases; bases outside gene matches: 9. In nucleotides, the CDR3 is TGTGCCATCAGTGCCTTTGGACAGGACGAAGCCAAAAACATTCAGTACTTC. Translating it yields CAISAFGQDEAKNIQYF.

Many counts were recorded for this clonotype. The chain couples TRBV29-1 to TRBJ2-7; 13 bases map to TRBD2. Losses at the gene ends were 4 bases for V and 6 bases for J; bases not matched to a gene: 6. Germline V gene lookup returns CDR1 SQVTM and CDR2 ANQGSEA. The CDR3 spans 14 residues. CDR3 bases: TGCAGCGTTGGAGGACTAGCGGGAGTCCCCGAGCAGTACTTC. Translation gives CSVGGLAGVPEQYF.

This clonotype was observed a handful of times. The CDR3 coding sequence is TGCGCCAGCAGCCCAGGGGGCGCCAGTTTTTACGAGCAGTACTTC. The encoded protein is CASSPGGASFYEQYF. This chain connects TRBV5-1 to TRBJ2-7; TRBD1 matches at 8 bases. V shed 4 bases and J 4 bases; nucleotides not matched to a gene: 10. Germline V CDR1 and CDR2: SGHRS, YFSETQ. CDR3 length equals 15 residues.

This clonotype was recorded many times. The CDR3 DNA sequence: TGTGCCAGCAGTTTGGGGACAGGGGATAATTCACCCCTCCACTTT. It translates to CASSLGTGDNSPLHF. This rearrangement joins TRBV12-3 or TRBV12-4 to TRBJ1-6; 10 bases line up with TRBD1. Trimming at V came to 3 bases and at J to 5 bases, leaving 1 base not matched to a gene. The CDR3 extends over 15 amino acids.

There are many counts of this clonotype. The chain recombines TRBV14 with TRBJ2-7; 12 bases agree with TRBD2. V gave up 5 bases and J gave up 1 base; unmatched junction bases: 15. Germline V CDR1 and CDR2: SGHDN, FVKESK. CDR3 length: 19 residues. The CDR3 nucleotides read TGTGCCAGCAGCTTCCGGACTAGCGGGAATCCCTTACTTTCCTACGAGCAGTACTTC. Translated: CASSFRTSGNPLLSYEQYF.

This clonotype has ten or more counts. This chain joins TRBV11-3 and TRBJ2-1, with D maybe TRBD2 (5 bases). The germline V gene encodes CDR1 SGHNT and CDR2 YENEEA. The CDR3 loop spans 15 amino acids. V lost 5 bases and J 4 bases, leaving 15 bases between the germline ends. The CDR3 loop reads CASSLGNGMYNEQFF. The CDR3, as DNA: TGTGCCAGCAGCCTGGGGAACGGGATGTACAATGAGCAGTTCTTC.

This clonotype was recorded many times. The J gene is TRBJ2-7, the V gene TRBV5-1, with TRBD2 as a possible D gene (6 bases). From germline, CDR1 is SGHRS and CDR2 YFSETQ. V gave up 0 bases and J gave up 3 bases, with 19 bases separating them. The length of the CDR3 is 17 residues. CDR3 sequence (DNA): TGCGCCAGCAGCTTGGCCAGAGGGACCGCCGGGAGCTACGAGCAGTACTTC. This gives the protein CASSLARGTAGSYEQYF.

This clonotype was counted a few times. The gene calls are TRBV6-5 and TRBJ2-1; TRBD2 matches at 9 bases. The CDR3 length is 17 residues. Trimming at V came to 0 bases and at J to 6 bases, leaving 9 bases not matched to a gene. Per germline, CDR1 MNHEY and CDR2 SVGAGI. The CDR3 protein is CASSYSFRREGPNEQFF. CDR3 in DNA: TGTGCCAGCAGTTACTCCTTCCGGCGGGAGGGCCCCAATGAGCAGTTCTTC.

This clonotype was counted ten times or more. J is TRBJ2-1 and V is TRBV20-1, with D perhaps assigned TRBD1 or TRBD2 (5 bases each). The CDR3 runs 14 residues. Trimming stripped 6 bases from V and 7 bases from J, with 19 bases between. Per germline, CDR1 DFQATT and CDR2 SNEGSKA (reference sequence). The CDR3 is CSAHGAGHRNEQFF. The CDR3 DNA reads TGCAGTGCCCACGGGGCAGGGCACAGGAATGAGCAGTTCTTC.

This clonotype was recorded many times. This sequence joins TRBV20-1 and TRBJ1-5; D is possibly TRBD1 (6 bases). CDR3 size: 13 residues. CDR1 DFQATT and CDR2 SNEGSKA come from the germline V gene (reference sequence). The V end lost 6 bases, the J end lost 3 bases, and 12 bases lay between the germline ends. This chain's CDR3 is CSAKTGYNQPQHF. DNA of the CDR3: TGCAGTGCAAAGACAGGATACAATCAGCCCCAGCATTTT.

The J gene is TRBJ2-7, the V gene TRBV18; 9 nucleotides align to TRBD2. The junction had 12 bases not matched to a gene; V was cut back by 6 bases and J by 0 bases. CDR3 length equals 17 residues. Germline V gene data show CDR1 as KGHSH and CDR2 as LQKENI. The CDR3 DNA is TGTGCCAGCTCGCACGAGGGGATGGGACTAGCCTCCTACGAGCAGTACTTC. It yields the protein CASSHEGMGLASYEQYF.

In this sample, this clonotype turned up many times. The J gene is TRBJ1-1, the V gene TRBV5-1; D is perhaps TRBD1 (5 bases). Per germline, CDR1 SGHRS and CDR2 YFSETQ. Trimming removed 0 bases from V and 1 base from J, with 16 bases in between. The CDR3 sequence is 17 residues long. The CDR3 reads CASSLAPRQPWNTEAFF. CDR3 nucleotides: TGCGCCAGCAGCTTGGCTCCTCGACAGCCGTGGAACACTGAAGCTTTCTTT.

Regarding this clonotype: Being one base from a much bigger clone, this may be a read error. CDR3 residues: CASSLDRGFRVNEEFF. CDR3 DNA sequence: TGTGCCAGCAGCTTAGACAGGGGTTTTAGGGTTAATGAGGAGTTCTTC. This chain links TRBV7-2 with TRBJ2-1; 7 bases line up with TRBD1. Germline values: CDR1 SGHTA, CDR2 FQGNSA. The CDR3 covers 16 residues.

In this sample, this clonotype turned up a few times. This sequence joins TRBV5-1 and TRBJ2-3; the D gene is possibly TRBD2 (6 bases). Per germline, CDR1 SGHRS and CDR2 YFSETQ. The CDR3 covers 16 residues. Trimming removed 2 bases at V and 0 bases at J, with 13 bases between. CDR3 sequence reads: CASSFLGTQSTDTQYF. CDR3 DNA sequence: TGCGCCAGCAGCTTTCTAGGGACTCAAAGCACAGATACGCAGTATTTT.